This T cell receptor (beta chain) originates from a study of siplizumab effects on memory and regulatory T cells. Data came from immunoSEQ multiplex PCR; TCRdb stores just in-frame clones and leaves some out. The sample contains over 85,000 clones, roughly 92% of which appear only once. Sequencing input: CD4+ T cells sorted from blood. The origin of this receptor is a human donor in good health.

The CDR3 sequence is CASSSGGTGGIRNQPQHF. The CDR3 nucleotides are TGTGCCAGCAGCTCCGGTGGGACAGGGGGAATTCGCAATCAGCCCCAGCATTTT. The rearrangement uses TRBV7-9 and TRBJ1-5, with 11 bases matching TRBD1. The CDR3 has 18 residues. Germline-derived CDR1 and CDR2 are SEHNR and FQNEAQ (reference sequence). V trimming: 4 bases; J trimming: 2 bases; junction bases outside the gene matches: 10.